The text below deals with one T cell receptor beta chain. Its antigen is still unknown. Base qualities are missing; no much larger clone stands one base away. The tumor samples were collected prior to definitive surgery or chemotherapy. Genomic DNA was extracted by the MD Anderson Biospecimen Extraction Resource, and TCR sequencing was done by the MD Anderson Cancer Genomics Laboratory. The CDR3 contains 14 residues, cysteine and phenylalanine counted. The CDR3 DNA has 42 bases and is translated from base 1. Trimming at the junction amounts to 4 bases on V and 4 bases on J, and the germline ends lie 13 bases apart. CDR1 SGHVS and CDR2 FQNEAQ are derived from the germline V gene. This record belongs to a study of high-grade serous ovarian cancer treatment subgroups (dated by TCRdb to the early 2020s). For the study in its entirety: Sequencing yielded a mean of 14,192 reads and some 7,000 unique TCR beta rearrangements per sample. Each patient contributed one primary tumor and two metastatic tumor samples, giving around 88 samples in total. The study examined TCR beta repertoires in high-grade serous ovarian cancer patients who were grouped under a laparoscopic triage algorithm by complete gross resection or by neoadjuvant chemotherapy response. A cohort of 30 patients was included: roughly 10 with no residual disease after primary surgery (R0), roughly 10 who were excellent NACT responders, and roughly 10 who were poor NACT responders. Study-wide conclusions, independent of this receptor: Repertoire similarity between tumors from the same patient ranged from about 0.11 to 0.8, while tumors from different patients showed almost no similarity. TCR clonal relatedness showed a positive correlation with neoantigen level and a trend toward positive correlation with copy number variation and mutation load from whole-genome sequencing. Because bulk tumor TCR sequencing provided no spatial information, insight into HGSC tumor complexity and diversity was limited. TCR repertoire analyses focused on CDR3; CDR1 and CDR2 were not analyzed.

High-throughput TCR profiling via ImmunoSEQ was performed on the 90 or so tumor samples. The authors processed their data as follows. The repertoire diversity metrics included richness (unique productive sequences), clonality, evenness and relatedness, and the Bhattacharyya coefficient was used to measure similarity between samples. A sensitivity analysis excluded TCRs with fewer than two reads and gave consistent conclusions. The source is immuneACCESS, and TCRdb retained only in-frame sequences with V and J called. Part of the clones is not carried over; for the studies checked, unresolved V genes explain less than half of this, and the remainder is unexplained. Clone size and the V and J calls come from that table; the DNA yielded D and trimming. The sample profile shows 7,500 to 10,000 clones; about 80% of them were found once. Under 6.5% of the sample is taken by the ten largest.

The receptor was isolated from a human donor with high-grade serous ovarian cancer. Material: tumor tissue. The chain is assembled from TRBV7-8 and TRBJ2-5; the D gene is perhaps TRBD1, on 6 matching bases. The sequence in DNA is TGTGCCAGCAGCTCCACAGGGTTTCGAGAGACCCAGTACTTC. It translates as CASSSTGFRETQYF.